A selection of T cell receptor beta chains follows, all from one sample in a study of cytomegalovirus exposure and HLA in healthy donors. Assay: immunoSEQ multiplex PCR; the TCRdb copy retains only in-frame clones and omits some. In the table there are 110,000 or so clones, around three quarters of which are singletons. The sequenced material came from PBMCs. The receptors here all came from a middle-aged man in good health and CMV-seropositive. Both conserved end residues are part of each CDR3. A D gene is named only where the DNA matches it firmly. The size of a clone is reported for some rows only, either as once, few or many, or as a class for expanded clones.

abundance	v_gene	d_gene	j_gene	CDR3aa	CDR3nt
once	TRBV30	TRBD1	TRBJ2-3	CAWSTPTGVTDTQYF	TGTGCCTGGAGTACACCCACAGGGGTCACAGATACGCAGTATTTT
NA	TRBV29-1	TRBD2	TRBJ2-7	CSVVLAGVYEQYF	TGCAGCGTTGTCTTAGCGGGGGTCTACGAGCAGTACTTC
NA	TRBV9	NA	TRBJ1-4	CASSVGGANEKLFF	TGTGCCAGCAGCGTAGGGGGAGCTAATGAAAAACTGTTTTTT
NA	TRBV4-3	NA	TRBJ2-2	CASSDPVGVSTGELFF	TGCGCCAGCAGCGATCCCGTGGGAGTCAGCACCGGGGAGCTGTTTTTT
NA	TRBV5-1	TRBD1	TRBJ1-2	CASSPGQGIILTF	TGCGCCAGCAGCCCGGGACAGGGTATCATCCTCACCTTC
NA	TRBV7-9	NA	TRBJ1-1	CASSSLSTEAFF	TGTGCCAGCAGCTCACTGAGCACTGAAGCTTTCTTT
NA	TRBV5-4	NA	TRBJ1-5	CASSPWGEGQPQHF	TGTGCCAGCAGCCCGTGGGGGGAGGGTCAGCCCCAGCATTTT
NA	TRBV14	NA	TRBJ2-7	CASSQGGSGNTYEQYF	TGTGCCAGCAGCCAAGGAGGGTCCGGCAACACCTACGAGCAGTACTTC
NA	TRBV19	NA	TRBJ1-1	CASSSRQNMNTEAFF	TGTGCCAGTAGTTCCCGACAGAATATGAACACTGAAGCTTTCTTT
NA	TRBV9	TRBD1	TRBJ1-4	CASSVGGRGRNEKLFF	TGTGCCAGCAGCGTAGGAGGTAGGGGGCGTAATGAAAAACTGTTTTTT